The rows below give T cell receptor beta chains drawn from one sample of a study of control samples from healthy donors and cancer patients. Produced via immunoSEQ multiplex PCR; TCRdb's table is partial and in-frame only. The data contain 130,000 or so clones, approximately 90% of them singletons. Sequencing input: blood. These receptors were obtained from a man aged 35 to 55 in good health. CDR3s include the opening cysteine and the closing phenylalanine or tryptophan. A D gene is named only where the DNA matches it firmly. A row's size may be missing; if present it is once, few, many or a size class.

TGCGCCAGCAGCTTGGTTGGGGGAGCCTACGAGCAGTACTTC	CASSLVGGAYEQYF	.	14	TRBV5-1	TRBJ2-7	once
TGCGCCAGCAGTCGCCGGGAGGCGGGGGCGAACACCGGGGAGCTGTTTTTT	CASSRREAGANTGELFF	TRBD2	17	TRBV5-1	TRBJ2-2	.
TGCGCCAGCCGTTCCGGGGCAGGAATAAACACTGAAGCTTTCTTT	CASRSGAGINTEAFF	.	15	TRBV5-1	TRBJ1-1	.
TGTGCCAGCAGCTTGCTCCCTAGCGGCACAGATACGCAGTATTTT	CASSLLPSGTDTQYF	.	15	TRBV5-5	TRBJ2-3	.
TGTGCCAAACAAACAGGGGGCTGTTTGTTTTTT	CAKQTGGCLFF	TRBD1	11	TRBV24-1	TRBJ1-4	.
TGTGCCAGCAGTCCGCGGTCCTTGAGCTCCTATAATTCACCCCTCCACTTT	CASSPRSLSSYNSPLHF	.	17	TRBV2	TRBJ1-6	.
TGTGCCAGCATTTCGGACAGGGGGACTGAAGCTTTCTTT	CASISDRGTEAFF	TRBD1	13	TRBV2	TRBJ1-1	.
TGCGCCAGCAGCTTGGTACCGACAGGGGGCGAGCAGTACTTC	CASSLVPTGGEQYF	TRBD1	14	TRBV5-1	TRBJ2-7	.
TGTGCCAGTAAAGGAGTTTTGTACTATGGCTACACCTTC	CASKGVLYYGYTF	.	13	TRBV19	TRBJ1-2	.
TGCGCCAGCAGCTTGGGAGGGACAGTCTCCTACGAGCAGTACTTC	CASSLGGTVSYEQYF	TRBD1	15	TRBV5-1	TRBJ2-7	.
TGTGCCACCAGTGATTTGGCAGGCAGTGAGCAGTTCTTC	CATSDLAGSEQFF	.	13	TRBV24-1	TRBJ2-1	.
TGTGCCAGCAGTCTCCCCCGTTTGGGGCGGGGGGGCTTCGATGAGCAGTTCTTC	CASSLPRLGRGGFDEQFF	TRBD2	18	TRBV28	TRBJ2-1	few
TGCGCCAGCAGCCAAAGTCTGGGGGTACGTGGCACCGGGGAGCTGTTTTTT	CASSQSLGVRGTGELFF	.	17	TRBV4-1	TRBJ2-2	.
TGTGCCAGCAGCCCAGGGACAGGGCTTGAGGCTTTCTTT	CASSPGTGLEAFF	TRBD1	13	TRBV6-5	TRBJ1-1	.
TGCAGCGTTGATGGAGGGTATGGCTACACCTTC	CSVDGGYGYTF	.	11	TRBV29-1	TRBJ1-2	.
TGTGCCAGCAGCCAAGATCGCCGCGGAAATACAGGGGGACGAGCTGAAGCTTTCTTT	CASSQDRRGNTGGRAEAFF	TRBD1	19	TRBV3-1/TRBV3-2	TRBJ1-1	.
TGTGCCAGCAGCCTGACTTGGGGCACAACTAATGAAAAACTGTTTTTT	CASSLTWGTTNEKLFF	.	16	TRBV4-2	TRBJ1-4	.
TGTGCCAGCAGTGTGTGGGAGAACACTGAAGCTTTCTTT	CASSVWENTEAFF	.	13	TRBV25-1	TRBJ1-1	.
TGTGCCAGCAGTATAGGACAGGGAGGGAATTCACCCCTCCACTTT	CASSIGQGGNSPLHF	TRBD1	15	TRBV6-5	TRBJ1-6	.
TGTGCCAGCAGGATCACAGGGGGTTCCTACAATGAGCAGTTCTTC	CASRITGGSYNEQFF	TRBD1	15	TRBV2	TRBJ2-1	.
TGTGCCAGCAGCGCCGGGACTATCCTCTACAATGAGCAGTTCTTC	CASSAGTILYNEQFF	TRBD2	15	TRBV9	TRBJ2-1	.
TGTGCCAGCAGCTTATCCGGACTAGATGCAGATACGCAGTATTTT	CASSLSGLDADTQYF	TRBD2	15	TRBV7-3	TRBJ2-3	.
TGTGCCAGCACTAGCGGGGGGGAGACCGGGGAGCTGTTTTTT	CASTSGGETGELFF	.	14	TRBV21-1	TRBJ2-2	.
TGTGCCAGCAGGCGGGCAGCTTATAATTCACCCCTCCACTTT	CASRRAAYNSPLHF	.	14	TRBV7-2	TRBJ1-6	.
TGTGCCGGGGGGACTAATGAAAAACTGTTTTTT	CAGGTNEKLFF	.	11	TRBV30	TRBJ1-4	few
TGTGCCAGTAGGGACTACAATGAGCAGTTCTTC	CASRDYNEQFF	.	11	TRBV19	TRBJ2-1	.
TGTGCCTGGAGTGTATCGGGGTATACTGAAGCTTTCTTT	CAWSVSGYTEAFF	.	13	TRBV30	TRBJ1-1	.
TGCGCCAGCAGCTCGGGACAAAATCAGCGGGGGAAAGAGACCCAGTACTTC	CASSSGQNQRGKETQYF	TRBD2	17	TRBV5-1	TRBJ2-5	.
TGTGCCAGCAGCTTTCCAGGGGACAATGAGCAGTTCTTC	CASSFPGDNEQFF	.	13	TRBV5-6	TRBJ2-1	.
TGTGCCAGCAGCTTCAGGGTGGGTGGGCCCCAGCATTTT	CASSFRVGGPQHF	.	13	TRBV5-6	TRBJ1-5	.
TGTGCCAGCACCTCCTTGGTCCTGGGGCAGTTCTTC	CASTSLVLGQFF	.	12	TRBV12-3/TRBV12-4	TRBJ2-1	.
TGTGCCAGTACCTCTGACAGGGATTCACCCCTCCACTTT	CASTSDRDSPLHF	TRBD1	13	TRBV19	TRBJ1-6	.
TGTGCCAGCAGCCCCGGCCCAGCGGGGGCAGATACGCAGTATTTT	CASSPGPAGADTQYF	TRBD2	15	TRBV11-3	TRBJ2-3	.
TGTGCCAGCAGTGAAAGGGCCAGACAAGAGACCCAGTACTTC	CASSERARQETQYF	.	14	TRBV2	TRBJ2-5	once
TGTGCCAGCAGTGAGGTGGGGGGCAGACAGCCCCAGCATTTT	CASSEVGGRQPQHF	.	14	TRBV6-1	TRBJ1-5	.
TGTGCCAGCAGTTTAGCGGGGTTTGGCTACGAGCAGTACTTC	CASSLAGFGYEQYF	TRBD2	14	TRBV2	TRBJ2-7	few